This entry concerns a single TCR beta chain. TCRdb re-called the 5' RACE reads and shows each CDR3 protein once, DNA omitted. The table for this sample gives approximately 440,000 distinct CDR3 sequences. The germline gives CDR1 SGHDN, CDR2 FVKESK. The CDR3 runs to 16 residues. This sample was included in a study of T cells expressing NK-cell markers. The chain employs TRBV14 and TRBJ1-1; TCRdb designates TRBD1, a call that cannot be tested without DNA. The source of this sequence is a woman between 45 and 65 years old in good health. The specimen was blood T cells: a sorted CD56 or NKG2C T cell subset, CD4+ or CD8+ T cells, or bulk PBMC T cells (not recorded which). CDR3: CASSQEGGRADTEAFF.